The rows below give T cell receptor beta chains drawn from one sample of a study of T cell changes during pregnancy in multiple sclerosis. Sequencing was performed with immunoSEQ multiplex PCR; in TCRdb, only in-frame clones are kept and a portion is missing. The sample holds about 69,000 clones; almost 95% are singletons and the top ten take around 2%. The sequencing used peripheral blood, collected in the third trimester of pregnancy. The receptors were gathered from a female donor in good health, enrolled as a control in a pregnancy study. Both conserved end residues are part of each CDR3. Fields, in order: D gene, J gene, clone size, V gene, CDR3 DNA, CDR3 protein. A D gene is named only where the DNA matches it firmly. Rows may omit the clone size; those that give it use once, few, many or a size class.

>NA|TRBJ2-1|NA|TRBV28
NA
CASSSSGQGYNEQFF
>TRBD2|TRBJ2-5|NA|TRBV7-2
TGTGCCAGCAGCACAAATCTAGCGGGAGGATTCCCAGACTTC
CASSTNLAGGFPDF
>NA|TRBJ2-7|NA|TRBV7-2
TGTGCCAGCAGACTCCATTTCGAGCAGTACTTC
CASRLHFEQYF
>NA|TRBJ2-5|NA|TRBV6-6
TGTGCCAGCCCTCCGGGGACCCAGTACTTC
CASPPGTQYF
>NA|TRBJ2-1|NA|TRBV15
TGTGCCACCAGCAGAGATATGAGGCTAGGGGCCTACAATGAGCAGTTCTTC
CATSRDMRLGAYNEQFF
>TRBD2|TRBJ2-1|NA|TRBV18
TGTGCCAGCTCACCACCGTCTAGCGGGAGTGAGTTCTTC
CASSPPSSGSEFF
>TRBD2|TRBJ2-7|NA|TRBV27
TGTGCCAGCAGTTTTAGCGGGTATTCCTACGAGCAGTACTTC
CASSFSGYSYEQYF
>TRBD1|TRBJ2-7|NA|TRBV19
TGTGCCAGTAGTATCGTGCAGGGGGACTACGAGCAGTACTTC
CASSIVQGDYEQYF
>NA|TRBJ2-1|NA|TRBV7-6
TGTGCCAGCAGCCGACAGAGCTCCTACAATGAGCAGTTCTTC
CASSRQSSYNEQFF
>NA|TRBJ1-3|NA|TRBV21-1
TGTGCCAGCAGCAAAGCGGGGACTATCTCTGGAAACACCATATATTTT
CASSKAGTISGNTIYF
>NA|TRBJ2-7|NA|TRBV6-1
TGTGCCAGCACCCCCGAGGGTAGCCGGGAGTGGTACTTC
CASTPEGSREWYF
>TRBD2|TRBJ2-1|NA|TRBV5-4
TGTGCCAGCACCGCGGCGGGGACTAGCGCAGGGTATGAGCAGTTCTTC
CASTAAGTSAGYEQFF
>TRBD2|TRBJ2-7|NA|TRBV7-2
TGTGCCAGCAGTTGGGGGACTAGCGCTTACGAGCAGTACTTC
CASSWGTSAYEQYF
>NA|TRBJ1-1|NA|TRBV6-5
TGTGCCAGCAGTCGGGACGGGAGAAACACTGAAGCTTTCTTT
CASSRDGRNTEAFF
>NA|TRBJ1-1|NA|TRBV18
TGTGCCAGCTCACCACCGAATACAGTAAACACTGAAGCTTTCTTT
CASSPPNTVNTEAFF
>NA|TRBJ2-5|NA|TRBV6-1
TGTGCCAGCAGTCCTGTTATCGTCGTTGAGACCCAGTACTTC
CASSPVIVVETQYF
>NA|TRBJ2-1|NA|TRBV4-2
TGTGCCAGCAGCCTTTCAACAGGGACGGGCTACAATGAGCAGTTCTTC
CASSLSTGTGYNEQFF
>NA|TRBJ2-2|NA|TRBV27
TGTGCCAGCAGTTTTCAGGGGAGGGGCGGGGAGCTGTTTTTT
CASSFQGRGGELFF
>NA|TRBJ2-5|NA|TRBV11-2
TGTGCCAGCAGCTTTATGGAGACCCAGTACTTC
CASSFMETQYF
>NA|TRBJ2-5|NA|TRBV4-2
TGTGCCAGCAGCTCACCCCTAGCTGCGGAGACCCAGTACTTC
CASSSPLAAETQYF
>TRBD1|TRBJ1-5|NA|TRBV4-2
TGTGCCAGCAGCCAGGACAGGTATCAGCCCCAGCATTTT
CASSQDRYQPQHF
>TRBD1|TRBJ1-2|NA|TRBV28
TGTGCCAGCAGTGTGGGGACAGACCTCGTCTATGGCTACACCTTC
CASSVGTDLVYGYTF
>TRBD2|TRBJ2-5|once|TRBV15
TGTGCCACCAGCGCGGGACTAGCGGACGTACTTCAAGAGACCCAGTACTTC
CATSAGLADVLQETQYF
>TRBD1|TRBJ1-2|NA|TRBV30
TGTGCCTGGAGTCGGGACAGGGCTTCGTCCGGCGGCTACACCTTC
CAWSRDRASSGGYTF
>NA|TRBJ2-1|once|TRBV7-8
TGTGCCAGCAGCTTACGGCCCATTCGGACTAGACAGGAGCGTGAGCAGTTCTTC
CASSLRPIRTRQEREQFF
>NA|TRBJ2-3|NA|TRBV12-5
TGTGCTAGTGGTATCCACCCTCGGTTAGTTCTTGGCACAGATACGCAGTATTTT
CASGIHPRLVLGTDTQYF
>NA|TRBJ2-1|NA|TRBV19
TGTGCCAGTAGTATAGCGGGTTTAGGCCTCAATGAGCAGTTCTTC
CASSIAGLGLNEQFF
>NA|TRBJ2-3|NA|TRBV5-1
TGCGCCAGCAGCTTGTGGCGGGCCGCTACGAGCACAGATACGCAGTATTTT
CASSLWRAATSTDTQYF
>TRBD2|TRBJ2-1|NA|TRBV7-2
TGTGCCAGCAGCCCGGCGGGACTAGGGACTAATGAGCAGTTCTTC
CASSPAGLGTNEQFF
>NA|TRBJ2-1|once|TRBV18
TGTGCCAGCTCACCAGGGCAGCCCAGGGGTGAGCAGTTCTTC
CASSPGQPRGEQFF
>TRBD2|TRBJ2-7|once|TRBV4-2
TGTGCCAGCAGCCGGCAGGGCCCGGGAGGGGAGCAGTACTTC
CASSRQGPGGEQYF
>NA|TRBJ1-5|NA|TRBV6-1
TGTGCCAGCAGTGAAGCGTACACAGGCAACAATCAGCCCCAGCATTTT
CASSEAYTGNNQPQHF
>TRBD2|TRBJ2-1|NA|TRBV9
TGTGCCAGCAGCCCCTGGACTAGTCACGGTAATGAGCAGTTCTTC
CASSPWTSHGNEQFF
>TRBD1|TRBJ2-5|NA|TRBV7-6
TGTGCCAGCAGCCCGCGGACAGGGGGCGAAGAGACCCAGTACTTC
CASSPRTGGEETQYF
>NA|TRBJ2-5|once|TRBV7-2
TGTGCCAGCAGCCCTTTGGCTGGGCGCCAAGAGACCCAGTACTTC
CASSPLAGRQETQYF
>NA|TRBJ2-6|NA|TRBV5-6
TGTGCCAGCAGCCGCATGGGGGCAATATCTGGGGCCAACGTCCTGACTTTC
CASSRMGAISGANVLTF
>TRBD1|TRBJ2-1|NA|TRBV11-3
TGTGCCAGCAGCCCCGGGACAGGGACGCACAATGAGCAGTTCTTC
CASSPGTGTHNEQFF
>NA|TRBJ2-3|NA|TRBV5-1
TGCGCCAGCAGCCCGTCTAGCACAGATACGCAGTATTTT
CASSPSSTDTQYF
>TRBD1|TRBJ1-5|NA|TRBV28
TGTGCCAGCAGTCAGGGGGGTGGACTGGATCAGCCCCAGCATTTT
CASSQGGGLDQPQHF
>TRBD2|TRBJ2-3|NA|TRBV7-7
TGTGCTAGCAGCCCACTAGCGGGGGGGGCTACAGATACGCAGTATTTT
CASSPLAGGATDTQYF
>TRBD1|TRBJ1-2|NA|TRBV9
TGTGCCAGCGGACAGGCGAACTATGGCTACACCTTC
CASGQANYGYTF
>TRBD2|TRBJ2-1|NA|TRBV7-3
TGTGCCAGCAGCCGAGGGACTAGCGGGGATGAGCAGTTCTTC
CASSRGTSGDEQFF
>TRBD2|TRBJ2-3|NA|TRBV18
TGTGCCAGCTCACCCTCGGGTCTTCGACTAGCGGGAGGTGATACGCAGTATTTT
CASSPSGLRLAGGDTQYF
>TRBD2|TRBJ2-1|NA|TRBV9
TGTGCCAGCAGCGTAGTCCCTAGCGGGGGGGCAGGTTACAATGAGCAGTTCTTC
CASSVVPSGGAGYNEQFF
>TRBD2|TRBJ2-5|NA|TRBV7-9
TGTGCCAGCAGCTTAATAGCGGGGGCGGCGACCCAGTACTTC
CASSLIAGAATQYF
>NA|TRBJ2-7|NA|TRBV6-1
TGTGCCAGCAGTGAAGGGTTGGGCCGGGGTTGGGACTACGAGCAGTACTTC
CASSEGLGRGWDYEQYF